The entry that follows covers one TCR beta chain sequence. No antigen is known for it. This specimen comes from a study of beta chain features in type 1 diabetes. Notes on the study in general: Although PCR might favor shorter templates, it would do so equally in patients and controls. Shortening of TCRB CDR3s, moderate but significant, appeared in all four CD4+ subsets of Type 1 diabetes patients. HLA effects on TCRB rearrangement stayed unresolved here. A closer apparent resemblance between naive, central memory and Treg TCRB repertoires was seen in patients than in healthy donors.

CDR1 is KGHSH, CDR2 LQKENI, per germline. The CDR3 runs to 14 residues. V lost 3 bases, J lost 6 bases, and 3 bases stayed unmatched. Every bit of the isolated RNA underwent reverse transcription, so sequencing read expressed TCRB transcripts. Sequencing used immunoSEQ multiplex PCR; TCRdb keeps in-frame clones, though not all of them. The table shows about 390,000 clones, with around 9.6% occurring only once. The chain carries TRBV18 and TRBJ1-2; 11 nucleotides line up with TRBD1. This clonotype was obtained from a man aged 25-45 years with type 1 diabetes. The sequencing input was central memory CD4+ T cells from blood. CDR3 region: CASSPRDRGDGYTF. CDR3 bases: TGTGCCAGCTCACCCCGGGACAGGGGGGATGGCTACACCTTC.